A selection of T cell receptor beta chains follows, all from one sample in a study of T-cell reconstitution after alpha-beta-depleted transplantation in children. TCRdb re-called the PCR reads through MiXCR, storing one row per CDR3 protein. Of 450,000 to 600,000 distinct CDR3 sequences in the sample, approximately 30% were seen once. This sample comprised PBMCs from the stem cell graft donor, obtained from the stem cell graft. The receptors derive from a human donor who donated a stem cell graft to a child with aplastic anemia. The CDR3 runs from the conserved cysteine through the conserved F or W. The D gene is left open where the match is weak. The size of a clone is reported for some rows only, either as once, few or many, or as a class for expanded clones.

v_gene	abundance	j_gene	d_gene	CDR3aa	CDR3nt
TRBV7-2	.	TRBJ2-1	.	CASHLASNEQFF	TGTGCCAGCCATCTAGCGAGCAATGAGCAGTTCTTC
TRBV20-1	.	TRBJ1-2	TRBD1	CSVNRGHSYGYTF	TGCAGTGTCAACAGGGGGCATAGCTATGGCTACACCTTC
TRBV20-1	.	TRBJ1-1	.	CSASDIGDQSEAFF	TGCAGTGCCTCCGACATAGGGGATCAGTCTGAAGCTTTCTTT
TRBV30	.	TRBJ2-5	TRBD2	CAWTGTSGRQETQYF	TGTGCCTGGACTGGCACTAGCGGGAGACAAGAGACCCAGTACTTC
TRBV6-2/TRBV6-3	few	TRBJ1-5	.	CASSRGTNQPQHF	TGTGCCAGCAGTCGGGGGACCAATCAGCCCCAGCATTTT
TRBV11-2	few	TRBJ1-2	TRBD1	CASSPRTGLDYGYTF	TGTGCCAGCAGCCCCCGGACAGGGCTTGACTATGGCTACACCTTC
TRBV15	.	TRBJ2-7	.	CATSRAPDIYEQYF	TGTGCCACCAGCAGAGCTCCGGACATTTACGAGCAGTACTTC
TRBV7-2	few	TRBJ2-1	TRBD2	CASSLEGLAVREQFF	TGTGCCAGCAGCTTAGAAGGGCTAGCGGTGAGGGAGCAGTTCTTC
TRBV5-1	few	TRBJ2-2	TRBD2	CASSGTSGSNTGELFF	TGCGCCAGCAGCGGGACTAGCGGATCGAACACCGGGGAGCTGTTTTTT
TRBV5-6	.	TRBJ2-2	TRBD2	CASSPGGLAGGGTGELFF	TGTGCCAGCAGCCCGGGAGGACTAGCGGGAGGGGGCACCGGGGAGCTGTTTTTT
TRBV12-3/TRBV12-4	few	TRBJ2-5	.	CASSSLGGGETQYF	TGTGCCAGCAGTTCTCTTGGGGGAGGTGAGACCCAGTACTTC
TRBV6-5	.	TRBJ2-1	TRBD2	CASSYSFSGRANEQFF	TGTGCCAGCAGTTACTCGTTTAGCGGGAGGGCCAATGAGCAGTTCTTC
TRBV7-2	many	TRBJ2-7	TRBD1	CASSLGQGESYEQYF	TGTGCCAGCAGCTTGGGACAGGGGGAAAGCTACGAGCAGTACTTC
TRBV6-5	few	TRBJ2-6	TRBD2	CASSYSGGRAFGANVLTF	TGTGCCAGCAGTTACTCGGGCGGGAGGGCCTTCGGGGCCAACGTCCTGACTTTC
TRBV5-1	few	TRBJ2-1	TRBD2	CASSLIGGTGLAGGGEQFF	TGCGCCAGCAGCTTGATCGGGGGGACGGGACTAGCGGGAGGTGGTGAGCAGTTCTTC
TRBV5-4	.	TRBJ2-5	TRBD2	CASSLRWREGIETQYF	TGTGCCAGCAGCTTACGTTGGCGGGAGGGCATTGAGACCCAGTACTTC
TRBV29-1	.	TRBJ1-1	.	CSVGGVNSEAFF	TGCAGCGTTGGGGGTGTGAATTCTGAAGCTTTCTTT